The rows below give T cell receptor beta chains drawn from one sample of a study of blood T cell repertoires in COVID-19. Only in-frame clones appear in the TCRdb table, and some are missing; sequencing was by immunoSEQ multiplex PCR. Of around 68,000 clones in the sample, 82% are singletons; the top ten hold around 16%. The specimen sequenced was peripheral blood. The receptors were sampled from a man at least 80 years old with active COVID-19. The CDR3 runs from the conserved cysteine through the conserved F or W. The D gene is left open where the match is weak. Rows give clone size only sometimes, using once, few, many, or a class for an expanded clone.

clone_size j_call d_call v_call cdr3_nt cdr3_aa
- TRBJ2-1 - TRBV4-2 TGTGCCAGCACCCTAAACGGCCTAGTTTCCTACAATGAGCAGTTCTTC CASTLNGLVSYNEQFF
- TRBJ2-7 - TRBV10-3 TGTGCCATCAGTGATCGCACTGGACAGAGATACGAGCAGTACTTC CAISDRTGQRYEQYF
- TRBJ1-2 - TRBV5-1 TGCGCCAGCAGCTTGGAACCGGGTTCTAACTATGGCTACACCTTC CASSLEPGSNYGYTF
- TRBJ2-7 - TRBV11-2 TGTGCCAGCAGCTTAGGCGGAGACAGTTACTACGAGCAGTACTTC CASSLGGDSYYEQYF
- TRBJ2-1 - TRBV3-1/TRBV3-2 TGTGCCAGCAGCCCGGAGCCCTACAATGAGCAGTTCTTC CASSPEPYNEQFF
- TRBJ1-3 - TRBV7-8 TGTGCCAGCAGCGCGAGGCGGACAGATGGAAACACCATATATTTT CASSARRTDGNTIYF
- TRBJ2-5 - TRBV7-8 TGTGCCAGCAAGAAACAGCCGCAAGAGACCCAGTACTTC CASKKQPQETQYF
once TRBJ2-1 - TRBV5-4 TGTGCCAGCAGCCTAGACAGGGGAGGGCAGCAGTTCTTC CASSLDRGGQQFF
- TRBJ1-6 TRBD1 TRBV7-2 TGTGCCAGCAGCCTGATAGGGACAGGGAGTTCACCCCTCCACTTT CASSLIGTGSSPLHF
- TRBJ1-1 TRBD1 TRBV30 TGTGCCAGAAGGACAGGGGGCTATACTGAAGCTTTCTTT CARRTGGYTEAFF
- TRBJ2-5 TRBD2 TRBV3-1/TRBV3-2 TGTGCCAGCAGCCAAGAACTGACTAGCGGCCAAGAGACCCAGTACTTC CASSQELTSGQETQYF
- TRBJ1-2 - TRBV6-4 TGTGCCAGCCGGAGCGGATGGGGATCCGGTGGCTACACCTTC CASRSGWGSGGYTF
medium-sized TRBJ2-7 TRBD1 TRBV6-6 TGTGCCAGCAGTTACCATACACCGGGACAGGGTTCTTTGGACTTC CASSYHTPGQGSLDF
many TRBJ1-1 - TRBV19 TGTGCCAGTAGTTACAGCATTGAAGCTTTCTTT CASSYSIEAFF
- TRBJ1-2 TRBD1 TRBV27 TGTGCCAGCACCTTTTTGGGACAGGGGGAAGCCGGCTACACCTTC CASTFLGQGEAGYTF
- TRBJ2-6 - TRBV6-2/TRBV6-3 TGTGCCAGCAGTTACAGGGGATACTCTGGGGCCAACGTCCTGACTTTC CASSYRGYSGANVLTF
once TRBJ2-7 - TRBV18 TGTGCCAGCTCACCAGAGGGACTGGGTGCGGGCAAGCAGTACTTC CASSPEGLGAGKQYF
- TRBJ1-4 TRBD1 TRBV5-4 TGTGCCAGCAGCTCGGGACAGATTAATGAAAAACTGTTTTTT CASSSGQINEKLFF
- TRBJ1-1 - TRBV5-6 TGTGCCAGCAGTTGGATTCGGGGGATGAACACTGAAGCTTTCTTT CASSWIRGMNTEAFF
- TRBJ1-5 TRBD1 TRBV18 TGTGCCAGCTCACCAGGTGAGGGACAGCATCAGCCCCAGCATTTT CASSPGEGQHQPQHF
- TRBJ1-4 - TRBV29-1 TGCAGCGTTGACAACCAGGGGATGGGGGAAAAACTGTTTTTT CSVDNQGMGEKLFF
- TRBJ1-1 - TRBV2 TGTGCCAGCAGTGAATGGGCAGGGAACACTGAAGCTTTCTTT CASSEWAGNTEAFF
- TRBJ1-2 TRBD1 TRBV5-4 TGTGCCAGCAGCCTTCCGGGACAGCGCTATGGCTACACCTTC CASSLPGQRYGYTF
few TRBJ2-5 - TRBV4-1 TGCGCCAGCAGCCAAGACCAGCCTCGGCACGGGGGTGTGGAGACCCAGTACTTC CASSQDQPRHGGVETQYF
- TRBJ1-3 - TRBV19 TGTGCCAGTAGCCCTCAGGACAGAGCCTCTGGAAACACCATATATTTT CASSPQDRASGNTIYF
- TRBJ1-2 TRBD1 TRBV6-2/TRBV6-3 TGTGCCAGCAGTTCACCGGACAGGGGTGATGAGAACTATGGCTACACCTTC CASSSPDRGDENYGYTF
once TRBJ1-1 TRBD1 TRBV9 TGTGCCAGCAGCGTCTCCGGGACAGGGAATTATGAAGCTTTCTTT CASSVSGTGNYEAFF
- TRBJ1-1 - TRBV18 TGTGCCAGCTCACGAACCGCAGGGGACACTGAAGCTTTCTTT CASSRTAGDTEAFF
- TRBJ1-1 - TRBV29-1 TGCAGCGTCCTAAGGACAGCGAACACTGAAGCTTTCTTT CSVLRTANTEAFF
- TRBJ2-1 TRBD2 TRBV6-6 TGTGCCAGCAGTTACTCCAGCGGGGGGGCCTATGAGTTCTTC CASSYSSGGAYEFF
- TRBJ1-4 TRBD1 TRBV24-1 TGTGCCACCAGTGATCGAGGGGGCGATAGTGAAAAACTGTTTTTT CATSDRGGDSEKLFF
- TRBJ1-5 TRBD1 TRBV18 TGTGCCAGCTCAAAGACAGGGGCATCCAATCAGCCCCAGCATTTT CASSKTGASNQPQHF
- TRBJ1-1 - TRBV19 TGTGCCAGTAGTATTACGACAGTTGGCACTGAAGCTTTCTTT CASSITTVGTEAFF
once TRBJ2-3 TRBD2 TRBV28 TGTGCCAGCAGTTTGCCTGCGGGAGCTGGCACAGATACGCAGTATTTT CASSLPAGAGTDTQYF
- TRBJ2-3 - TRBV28 TGTGCCAGCGGATCGACTTACAGCACAGATACGCAGTATTTT CASGSTYSTDTQYF
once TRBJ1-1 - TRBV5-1 TGCGCCAGCAGCTTGGCCAGTAACCGCCCGAACACTGAAGCTTTCTTT CASSLASNRPNTEAFF
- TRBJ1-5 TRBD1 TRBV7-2 TGTGCCAGCAGCGCGGGACAGGGTGGCAATCAGCCCCAGCATTTT CASSAGQGGNQPQHF
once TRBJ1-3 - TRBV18 TGTGCCAGCTCACCACCGGGAGTGAGCTCTGGAAACACCATATATTTT CASSPPGVSSGNTIYF
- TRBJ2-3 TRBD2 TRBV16 TGTGCCAGCAGCCCTCCGACTAGCCTGGAGGAAGCAGATACGCAGTATTTT CASSPPTSLEEADTQYF
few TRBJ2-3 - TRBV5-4 TGTGCCAGCAGCTTGGCTGGGGGCGTTACGCAGTATTTT CASSLAGGVTQYF